This record covers a single T cell receptor (beta chain). What it binds is unknown. The data originate from a study of cytomegalovirus exposure and HLA in healthy donors. Trimming removed 6 bases from V and 6 bases from J, with 18 bases in between. This CDR3 has 15 amino acids. CDR1 is SGHRS, CDR2 YFSETQ, per germline. Primers included in the PCR were 60 Vbeta and 13 Jbeta primers. Repertoires were generated with immunoSEQ multiplex PCR, while TCRdb's copy carries only in-frame clones and drops some. Of over 85,000 clones listed, 76% are singletons. Findings and limits, study-wide: Later on, an analysis tied approximately 17,000 TCR beta sequences to HLA alleles at 0.05 false discovery rate. Highly shared sequence variants in one cluster were likely a sequencing artifact.

This chain uses TRBV5-1 with TRBJ2-2; tentatively, D is TRBD2 (6 bases). Source material: PBMCs. The clonotype originates from a man aged 30 to 45 in good health and CMV-seropositive. The DNA for the CDR3 is TGCGCCAGCAAGAGGGCCGGGGGAGTAGCCGGGGAGCTGTTTTTT. This codes for CASKRAGGVAGELFF.